What follows are 28 T cell receptor beta chains derived from one specimen sequenced in a study of T cell responses to AZD1222 COVID-19 vaccine. This table comes from immunoSEQ multiplex PCR, and its TCRdb copy is limited to in-frame clones, with some not included. The data hold about 170,000 clones, with around nine tenths observed a single time. The sequences come from peripheral blood, collected on day 0 of AZD1222 vaccination. The source of these receptors is an adult in good health.

The chain employs TRBV12-5 and TRBJ2-5; TRBD1 aligns across 9 bases. The J segment lost 6 bases and the V segment lost 2 bases, leaving 4 bases of the junction unmatched. Germline V gene data show CDR1 as LGHNT and CDR2 as FRNRAP. This CDR3 is 14 amino acids long. The CDR3 region has the DNA TGTGCTAGTGGTTTGATGGGGACAGGGAAGACCCAGTACTTC. The encoded protein is CASGLMGTGKTQYF.

The chain combines TRBV11-3 with TRBJ2-3; 7 nucleotides agree with TRBD1. V was clipped by 5 bases and J by 2 bases; unmatched bases: 7. Per germline, CDR1 SGHNT and CDR2 YENEEA. The CDR3 covers 15 residues. The CDR3 loop reads CASSPRQGVTDTQYF. Written as DNA, the CDR3 is TGTGCCAGCAGCCCGCGACAGGGTGTCACAGATACGCAGTATTTT.

The chain couples TRBV7-9 to TRBJ2-7, with TRBD2 identical over 13 bases. The CDR3 runs 17 residues. Germline values: CDR1 SEHNR, CDR2 FQNEAQ (reference sequence). The V segment lost 0 bases and the J segment 2 bases; nucleotides outside the gene matches: 4. For the CDR3, the DNA is TGTGCCAGCAGCTTAGCAGGGACTAGCGGGATCACCTACGAGCAGTACTTC. Encoded protein: CASSLAGTSGITYEQYF.

This chain uses TRBV11-2 with TRBJ1-5; 7 nucleotides agree with TRBD1. The V segment lost 0 bases and the J segment 2 bases; nucleotides outside the gene matches: 10. CDR3 size: 18 residues. The germline gives CDR1 SGHAT, CDR2 FQNNGV. The CDR3 DNA follows: TGTGCCAGCAGCTTAGAGGGGGCAGGGGGATCGCGCAATCAGCCCCAGCATTTT. It yields the protein CASSLEGAGGSRNQPQHF.

The chain recombines TRBV5-4 with TRBJ2-2; D gene ambiguous. The V end lost 0 bases, the J end lost 5 bases, and 5 bases lay between the germline ends. Germline V gene sequence: CDR1 SGHNT, CDR2 YYREEE (reference sequence). The CDR3 has 13 residues. In DNA, the CDR3 is TGTGCCAGCAGCTTGGCGCAAACCGGGGAGCTGTTTTTT. This sequence encodes CASSLAQTGELFF.

CDR3 nucleotide sequence: TGTGCCAGCAAGCGGGGGGCCACCGGGGAGCTGTTTTTT. Translated: CASKRGATGELFF. V is TRBV9 and J is TRBJ2-2; the match to TRBD2 covers 9 bases. Losses at the gene ends were 6 bases for V and 4 bases for J; bases not matched to a gene: 1. CDR1 and CDR2 (germline): SGDLS, YYNGEE. This CDR3 is 13 amino acids long.

The CDR3 sequence: CASSVLLDGGYTF. CDR3 nucleotide sequence: TGTGCCAGCAGCGTCCTCCTTGACGGAGGCTACACCTTC. The V call is TRBV9, the J call TRBJ1-2; D is uncertain. CDR1 is SGDLS, CDR2 YYNGEE, per germline. Deletions cut 2 bases from V and 8 bases from J, with 13 bases between. The CDR3 runs 13 residues.

This chain joins TRBV11-3 and TRBJ2-1; D gene uncertain. V shed 1 base and J shed 9 bases, with 19 bases lying between them. There are 16 residues in the CDR3. CDR1 and CDR2 (germline): SGHNT, YENEEA. The CDR3 is CASSLGQSAAPGEQFF. The CDR3 nucleotides read TGTGCCAGCAGCTTAGGTCAGAGCGCAGCCCCTGGTGAGCAGTTCTTC.

The chain couples TRBV6-5 to TRBJ1-1; D possibly corresponds to TRBD1 (5 bases). This CDR3 is built from 13 residues. The germline V and J ends were trimmed by 6 bases and 6 bases, with 14 bases remaining between them. Germline lookup yields CDR1 MNHEY and CDR2 SVGAGI. This CDR3 is CASRKSGMSEAFF. CDR3 in DNA: TGTGCCAGCAGAAAGTCAGGGATGTCTGAAGCTTTCTTT.

This clone was observed a single time. CDR3 DNA sequence: TGTGCCAGCTCACCACTTCGGATTCGACAGGGTGGGAGTGAAAACTATGGCTACACCTTC. This gives the protein CASSPLRIRQGGSENYGYTF. The J gene is TRBJ1-2, the V gene TRBV18; TRBD1 matches at 7 bases. Germline values: CDR1 KGHSH, CDR2 LQKENI. V lost 1 base to trimming and J lost 2 bases; unmatched junction nucleotides: 19. CDR3 size: 20 residues.

This chain joins TRBV15 and TRBJ2-3; D perhaps matches TRBD2 (5 bases). Germline CDR1 and CDR2: LNHNV and YYDKDF (reference sequence). The CDR3 has 11 amino acids. V lost 10 bases, J lost 8 bases, and 13 bases lay in between. The DNA of the CDR3 is TGTGCCATCCTTTCAGAGGGTACGCAGTATTTT. It is translated as CAILSEGTQYF.

The chain joins TRBV21-1 to TRBJ2-7; TRBD1 is the table's D call and was not checked against the DNA. TRBV21-1 is assigned pseudogene status. The CDR3 length is 16 residues. CDR3 sequence: CASRAFLRQWIYEQYF. CDR3 DNA: TGTGCCAGCAGAGCATTTCTTCGACAGTGGATCTACGAGCAGTACTTC.

The count of this clone is one. The chain has TRBV18 and TRBJ1-2; the match to TRBD1 covers 7 bases. The CDR3 covers 16 residues. Trimming at V came to 4 bases and at J to 0 bases, leaving 8 bases not matched to a gene. Germline CDR1 and CDR2: KGHSH and LQKENI. CDR3 nucleotides: TGTGCCAGCTCACGGGGAGTACAGGGGCCTAACTATGGCTACACCTTC. This gives the protein CASSRGVQGPNYGYTF.

This chain links TRBV5-1 with TRBJ2-1; 8 bases map to TRBD2. The CDR3 has 16 amino acids. Germline CDR1 SGHRS, CDR2 YFSETQ. V lost 1 base and J lost 4; bases outside the gene matches: 7. CDR3 bases: TGCGCCAGCAGCTTGTATGCGGGGGGTATGTACAATGAGCAGTTCTTC. Its translation is CASSLYAGGMYNEQFF. The whole variable domain, filled in from reference TRBV5-1 and TRBJ2-1, reads KAGVTQTPRYLIKTRGQQVTLSCSPISGHRSVSWYQQTPGQGLQFLFEYFSETQRNKGNFPGRFSGRQFSNSRSEMNVSTLELGDSALYLCASSLYAGGMYNEQFFGPGTRLTVL.

The CDR3 loop reads CASSQFGTGSGELFF. The CDR3 nucleotides read TGCGCCAGCAGCCAGTTCGGGACAGGGAGCGGGGAGCTGTTTTTT. V is TRBV4-1 and J is TRBJ2-2, with 9 bases aligning to TRBD1. With V trimmed by 3 bases and J by 7 bases, 6 bases remained unmatched. This CDR3 is built from 15 residues. Germline V gene lookup returns CDR1 MGHRA and CDR2 YSYEKL.

The rearrangement links TRBV19 to TRBJ2-7; 8 nucleotides align to TRBD1. Germline V gene lookup returns CDR1 LNHDA and CDR2 SQIVND (reference sequence). V was pared by 4 bases and J by 3 bases, with 8 bases of the junction left unmatched. This CDR3 has 15 amino acids. This chain's CDR3 is CASSTAGGAVYEQYF. CDR3 sequence (DNA): TGTGCCAGTAGTACGGCAGGGGGCGCGGTCTACGAGCAGTACTTC.

This clone was seen only once. The genes are TRBV30 and TRBJ1-6; no reliable D call. CDR1 is GTSNPN and CDR2 is SVGIG in the germline V gene (reference sequence). V was pared by 1 base and J by 9 bases, with 10 bases between. The CDR3 length is 13 residues. The CDR3 DNA reads TGTGCCTGGAGTGCGGCAGGCCGTTCACCCCTCCACTTT. This sequence encodes CAWSAAGRSPLHF.

V usage is TRBV19 and J usage is TRBJ1-1; maybe TRBD1 (5 bases). Germline-derived CDR1 and CDR2 are LNHDA and SQIVND (reference sequence). This CDR3 comprises 14 residues. The V end lost 3 bases, the J end lost 3 bases, and 11 bases lay between the germline ends. The CDR3 loop is CASSMSGGYTEAFF. The CDR3 bases are TGTGCCAGTAGTATGTCTGGGGGGTACACTGAAGCTTTCTTT.

The V and J genes are TRBV6-5 and TRBJ1-1; maybe TRBD1 (6 bases). V lost 7 bases, J lost 7 bases, and 10 bases lay in between. Germline lookup yields CDR1 MNHEY and CDR2 SVGAGI. The length of the CDR3 is 11 residues. The CDR3 here is CASKGDLEAFF. In DNA, the CDR3 is TGTGCCAGCAAGGGGGACCTTGAAGCTTTCTTT.

V and J are TRBV18 and TRBJ1-5; maybe TRBD1 (6 bases). The CDR3 contains 16 residues. Germline V gives CDR1 KGHSH, CDR2 LQKENI. Deletions cut 5 bases from V and 2 bases from J, with 16 bases between. CDR3 region: CASSAIQGAGNQPQHF. In nucleotides, the CDR3 is TGTGCCAGCTCAGCGATACAGGGTGCAGGCAATCAGCCCCAGCATTTT.

The chain recombines TRBV11-2 with TRBJ2-1, with 10 bases fitting TRBD2. Germline CDR1 reads SGHAT; CDR2 reads FQNNGV. CDR3 length: 15 residues. The junction had 14 bases not matched to a gene; V was cut back by 6 bases and J by 12 bases. Written as DNA, the CDR3 is TGTGCCAGCAGAACCCCATGGAAATTAGCGGGGGGGCAGTTCTTC. Its translation: CASRTPWKLAGGQFF. The full variable domain, rest sourced from reference TRBV11-2 and TRBJ2-1, is EAGVAQSPRYKIIEKRQSVAFWCNPISGHATLYWYQQILGQGPKLLIQFQNNGVVDDSQLPKDRFSAERLKGVDSTLKIQPAKLEDSAVYLCASRTPWKLAGGQFFGPGTRLTVL.

The J gene is TRBJ2-5, the V gene TRBV2; 7 bases match TRBD1. CDR1 is SNHLY, CDR2 FYNNEI, per germline. J gave up 1 base and V 5 bases, and 10 bases lay outside the gene matches. This CDR3 contains 16 residues. CDR3 bases: TGTGCCAGCAGTCCCTGGGGGACAGAGATCCAAGAGACCCAGTACTTC. Encoded protein: CASSPWGTEIQETQYF. Together with reference TRBV2 and TRBJ2-5, the CDR3 gives the full variable domain: EPEVTQTPSHQVTQMGQEVILRCVPISNHLYFYWYRQILGQKVEFLVSFYNNEISEKSEIFDDQFSVERPDGSNFTLKIRSTKLEDSAMYFCASSPWGTEIQETQYFGPGTRLLVL.

The V gene is TRBV6-5, the J gene TRBJ1-1; D not resolved. The germline CDR1 and CDR2 sequences are MNHEY and SVGAGI. The ends were cut back, 5 bases at V and 6 bases at J, with 16 bases in the middle. This CDR3 is built from 14 residues. The CDR3: CASSRQIQAPEAFF. In DNA, the CDR3 is TGTGCCAGCAGTCGACAAATCCAGGCCCCTGAAGCTTTCTTT.

About this clone itself: At one of its ends the junction is not consistent with the germline gene, which may arise from a read error. This chain uses TRBV11-2 with TRBJ2-7; D is perhaps TRBD2 (7 bases). CDR1 and CDR2 from the germline V gene are SGHAT and FQNNGV. The CDR3 has 11 amino acids. The CDR3 spells CASSLARGGVF. Written as DNA, the CDR3 is TGTGCCAGCAGCTTAGCCAGGGGAGGGGTGTTC.

This clone was observed a single time. The gene calls are TRBV7-8 and TRBJ1-3, with 7 bases identical to TRBD1. The CDR3 extends over 16 amino acids. Germline V gene sequence: CDR1 SGHVS, CDR2 FQNEAQ. Trimming at V came to 1 base and at J to 2 bases, leaving 5 bases not matched to a gene. The CDR3 DNA is TGTGCCAGCAGCTTAGGACAGGGATTAGCTGGAAACACCATATATTTT. The encoded protein is CASSLGQGLAGNTIYF.

The V gene is TRBV7-3, the J gene TRBJ2-1, with 8 nucleotides matching TRBD2. Germline CDR1 is SGHTA and CDR2 is FQGTGA. The CDR3 runs 15 residues. V dropped 1 base and J dropped 9; count of bases not matched to a gene: 8. In DNA form, the CDR3 reads TGTGCCAGCAGCTTAAGTCCGGCCACTAGCGGTGAGCAGTTCTTC. The encoded protein is CASSLSPATSGEQFF.

The chain combines TRBV5-1 with TRBJ2-1; D perhaps matches TRBD2 (6 bases). Germline V gives CDR1 SGHRS, CDR2 YFSETQ. The CDR3 length is 15 residues. V lost 3 bases and J lost 0, with 10 bases in between. The CDR3 region is CASSWTGVSYNEQFF. In DNA, the CDR3 is TGCGCCAGCAGCTGGACGGGGGTCTCCTACAATGAGCAGTTCTTC.

CDR3 amino acids: CASSERQGNSPLHF. The CDR3 DNA reads as TGTGCCAGCAGTGAAAGGCAGGGAAATTCACCCCTCCACTTT. The chain links TRBV2 to TRBJ1-6; TRBD1 might be the D (5 bases). Germline assignment: CDR1 SNHLY and CDR2 FYNNEI. The CDR3 runs to 14 residues. The germline V and J ends were trimmed by 2 bases and 7 bases, with 9 bases remaining between them.